These T cell receptor beta chains were read from a single sample in a study of blood T cell repertoires in COVID-19. TCRdb keeps only in-frame clones here, not all; method: immunoSEQ multiplex PCR. The table lists about 260,000 clones, about 90% of them singletons, with roughly 3.6% in the top ten. Sequencing used peripheral blood. The receptors were sampled from a woman between 40 and 50 years old with acute or convalescent COVID-19. Both conserved end residues are part of each CDR3. A D gene is named only where the DNA matches it firmly. Clone size is shown for a subset of rows, as once, few, many or a class of expanded clone.

TRBJ2-2 . . TRBV6-2/TRBV6-3 CASSYSFVTAGTGELFF TGTGCCAGCAGTTACTCCTTTGTGACAGCAGGCACCGGGGAGCTGTTTTTT
TRBJ1-4 . . TRBV5-6 CASSLLGDRDEKLFF TGTGCCAGCAGCTTGCTGGGTGACAGAGATGAAAAACTGTTTTTT
TRBJ2-3 . . TRBV14 CASSQAGGADTQYF TGTGCCAGCAGCCAAGCCGGCGGAGCAGATACGCAGTATTTT
TRBJ1-2 . . TRBV4-1 CASSQDRVPYGYTF TGCGCCAGCAGCCAAGACAGGGTTCCCTATGGCTACACCTTC
TRBJ1-2 TRBD1 . TRBV9 CASSGTGTARYLYGYTF TGTGCCAGCAGCGGGACCGGGACAGCGCGATACCTGTATGGCTACACCTTC
TRBJ1-1 TRBD1 . TRBV6-2/TRBV6-3 CASSYGRGQGITEAFF TGTGCCAGCAGTTACGGGCGAGGACAGGGGATAACTGAAGCTTTCTTT
TRBJ1-6 TRBD1 . TRBV10-1 CAVPTGYSPLHF TGCGCCGTCCCGACAGGGTACTCACCCCTCCACTTT
TRBJ1-1 . . TRBV7-9 CASSLVEGWNTEAFF TGTGCCAGCAGCTTAGTGGAGGGCTGGAACACTGAAGCTTTCTTT
TRBJ2-2 . once TRBV18 CASSPEETGELFF TGTGCCAGCTCACCAGAAGAGACCGGGGAGCTGTTTTTT
TRBJ1-1 . . TRBV9 CASSVSQGRTEAFF TGTGCCAGCAGCGTTTCACAGGGAAGGACTGAAGCTTTCTTT
TRBJ1-2 TRBD1 . TRBV24-1 CATSVQGARGYTF TGTGCCACCAGTGTACAGGGGGCCCGGGGCTACACCTTC
TRBJ1-2 . . TRBV7-9 CASSRDYGYTF TGTGCCAGCAGCCGGGACTATGGCTACACCTTC
TRBJ1-3 TRBD1 . TRBV30 CAWSRTGSVNTIYF TGTGCCTGGAGTAGGACAGGGAGTGTTAACACCATATATTTT
TRBJ2-3 TRBD2 . TRBV4-2 CASSQASGTSGGADTQYF TGTGCCAGCAGCCAGGCTTCAGGGACTAGCGGGGGGGCAGATACGCAGTATTTT
TRBJ1-1 TRBD1 . TRBV12-5 CASGLVVQAGGTEAFF TGTGCTAGTGGTTTGGTAGTTCAGGCAGGGGGCACTGAAGCTTTCTTT
TRBJ1-6 TRBD1 few TRBV4-1 CASSQAGTVNSPLHF TGCGCCAGCAGCCAAGCCGGGACAGTGAATTCACCCCTCCACTTT
TRBJ1-1 . . TRBV18 CASSLAERNTEAFF TGTGCCAGCTCTCTTGCGGAGAGGAACACTGAAGCTTTCTTT
TRBJ1-5 . . TRBV7-9 CASSRAPSNQPQHF TGTGCCAGCAGCCGCGCCCCGAGCAATCAGCCCCAGCATTTT
TRBJ1-2 . . TRBV6-5 CASSSSWGNYGYTF TGTGCCAGCAGTTCCTCGTGGGGCAACTATGGCTACACCTTC
TRBJ1-4 . . TRBV23-1 CASTQRGGVSRKEKLFF TGCGCCAGCACCCAAAGGGGGGGCGTAAGTCGCAAGGAAAAACTGTTTTTT
TRBJ1-1 TRBD1 . TRBV19 CASSGTVNTEAFF TGTGCCAGCTCCGGGACAGTGAACACTGAAGCTTTCTTT
TRBJ1-5 TRBD1 . TRBV7-9 CASSGGEGAGNQPQHF TGTGCCAGCAGCGGAGGTGAGGGGGCAGGCAATCAGCCCCAGCATTTT
TRBJ1-6 . . TRBV2 CASSLTTGGTSPLHF TGTGCCAGCAGTTTGACGACGGGGGGTACTTCACCCCTCCACTTT
TRBJ1-2 . . TRBV27 CASSPSLGGPVWGYTF TGTGCCAGCAGTCCCTCTCTGGGGGGGCCAGTGTGGGGCTACACCTTC
TRBJ1-5 . . TRBV4-1 CASSQQQGDSNQPQHF TGCGCCAGCAGCCAACAACAGGGTGATAGCAATCAGCCCCAGCATTTT
TRBJ1-1 . once TRBV2 CASRTTGVDTEAFF TGTGCCAGCAGGACCACGGGGGTGGACACTGAAGCTTTCTTT
TRBJ2-1 . . TRBV5-1 CASSETPGSYNEQFF TGCGCCAGCAGCGAGACTCCCGGCTCCTACAATGAGCAGTTCTTC
TRBJ1-1 . . TRBV9 CASSVEGGEDTEAFF TGTGCCAGCAGCGTCGAAGGGGGGGAGGACACTGAAGCTTTCTTT